Following are 6 T cell receptor beta chains from one sample sequenced in a study of T cells after yellow fever vaccination. A single record per CDR3 protein comes from TCRdb applying MiXCR to the 5' RACE reads. The table lists some 290,000 distinct CDR3 sequences, 9.5% to 12% of them singletons. Material: CD4+ T cells sorted from PBMCs, obtained 45 days after the yellow fever booster vaccination. The receptors were sampled from a man aged 18 to 30 who received the YFV17D yellow fever vaccine.

Many counts were recorded for this clonotype. V gene TRBV7-2 combines with J gene TRBJ1-5; 9 nucleotides agree with TRBD1. Germline CDR1 and CDR2: SGHTA and FQGNSA. With V trimmed by 3 bases and J by 6 bases, 12 bases remained unmatched. The CDR3 contains 17 residues. Here the CDR3 DNA reads TGTGCCAGCAGCTTGGGGGGGACAGGGTCCGTCGGTCAGCCCCAGCATTTT. Its translation: CASSLGGTGSVGQPQHF.

The chain employs TRBV3-1 and TRBJ2-3; 11 nucleotides align to TRBD2. In germline, CDR1 is LGHDT, CDR2 YNNKEL (reference sequence). V shed 0 bases and J 3 bases; nucleotides not matched to a gene: 11. This CDR3 region has 19 residues. For the CDR3, the DNA is TGTGCCAGCAGCCAAGATCCTCCTCAACTAGCGGGGGTTACAGATACGCAGTATTTT. Translating it yields CASSQDPPQLAGVTDTQYF.

This clonotype was recorded many times. The gene calls are TRBV7-9 and TRBJ2-1; D is possibly TRBD1 (6 bases). The CDR3 consists of 11 residues. V was pared by 5 bases and J by 12 bases, with 11 bases between. Germline CDR1 and CDR2: SEHNR and FQNEAQ (reference sequence). CDR3 region: CASSEGVGQFF. The CDR3, as DNA: TGTGCCAGCAGCGAGGGGGTAGGGCAGTTCTTC. The complete variable domain, with remaining parts taken from reference TRBV7-9 and TRBJ2-1, reads DTGVSQNPRHKITKRGQNVTFRCDPISEHNRLYWYRQTLGQGPEFLTYFQNEAQLEKSRLLSDRFSAERPKGSFSTLEIQRTEQGDSAMYLCASSEGVGQFFGPGTRLTVL.

The rearrangement joins TRBV12-3 or TRBV12-4 to TRBJ2-1, with D hard to call. Trimming removed 5 bases from V and 7 bases from J, with 12 bases in between. The CDR3 loop spans 13 amino acids. The DNA for the CDR3 is TGTGCCAGCAGTCTAACACTGGGGAATGAGCAGTTCTTC. Translated, it gives CASSLTLGNEQFF.

The chain carries TRBV19 and TRBJ2-3, with D possibly being TRBD1 (6 bases). The CDR3 has 15 amino acids. Germline CDR1 is LNHDA and CDR2 is SQIVND (reference sequence). With 3 bases removed from V and 3 bases from J, the gap between germline ends came to 13 bases. CDR3 bases: TGTGCCAGTAGTATTGAGGGGGTGTCGACAGATACGCAGTATTTT. The encoded protein is CASSIEGVSTDTQYF.

This clonotype was recorded at least ten times. CDR3 protein: CASRPGWGLETQYF. The CDR3, as DNA: TGTGCCAGTAGGCCGGGATGGGGGCTAGAGACCCAGTACTTC. The chain combines TRBV19 with TRBJ2-5, with D perhaps TRBD1 (6 bases). Germline CDR1 and CDR2: LNHDA and SQIVND (reference sequence). The CDR3 consists of 14 residues. Between the trimmed V and J ends, which lost 6 bases and 4 bases, there was a span of 15 bases.